A single TCR beta chain is shown here with its context. PCR employed 60 Vbeta and 13 Jbeta primers. Profiled with immunoSEQ multiplex PCR; TCRdb holds only in-frame clones, not every one. The data contain 170,000 or so clones, 84% of them singletons. These data originate in a study of cytomegalovirus exposure and HLA in healthy donors. Germline CDR1 and CDR2: SGHRS and YFSETQ. The V and J ends lost 0 bases and 0 bases, in that order; junction bases with no gene match: 5. This CDR3 is built from 17 residues. This clonotype originated in a man younger than 30 in good health and CMV-seronegative. The sample consisted of PBMCs. The V gene is TRBV5-1, the J gene TRBJ1-1; TRBD1 matches 10 bases. CDR3 amino acids: CASSLAKGQGMNTEAFF. Here the CDR3 DNA reads TGCGCCAGCAGCTTGGCCAAGGGACAGGGGATGAACACTGAAGCTTTCTTT.